This T cell receptor (beta chain) is drawn from a study of shared clonotypes between healthy human individuals. Study summary: Sampling drew on donors who were a couple of women and a few men aged 18 to 49.

Trimming took 0 bases from V and 4 from J; bases not matched to a gene: 3. Germline values: CDR1 MNHEY, CDR2 SMNVEV (reference sequence). The CDR3 is made up of 15 amino acids. On this clone: Its cognate antigen is unknown.

The genomic DNA of each subset was split evenly across several immunoSEQ plates. Sequencing used immunoSEQ multiplex PCR; TCRdb keeps in-frame clones, though not all of them. The sample includes some 580,000 clones, roughly 97% of them seen just once. Study-wide findings and caveats: Rarefaction revealed incomplete sorted-subset sequencing despite large depth.

The sequence derives from a woman between 25 and 40 years old in good health. The V gene is TRBV27, the J gene TRBJ1-2; TRBD1 matches 9 bases. Sequencing was performed on naive CD4+ T cells sorted from blood. The subset: CD45RA+ positively selected. The CDR3 DNA reads TGTGCCAGCAGTTTATCGACAGGGGGGATCTATGGCTACACCTTC. It is translated as CASSLSTGGIYGYTF.